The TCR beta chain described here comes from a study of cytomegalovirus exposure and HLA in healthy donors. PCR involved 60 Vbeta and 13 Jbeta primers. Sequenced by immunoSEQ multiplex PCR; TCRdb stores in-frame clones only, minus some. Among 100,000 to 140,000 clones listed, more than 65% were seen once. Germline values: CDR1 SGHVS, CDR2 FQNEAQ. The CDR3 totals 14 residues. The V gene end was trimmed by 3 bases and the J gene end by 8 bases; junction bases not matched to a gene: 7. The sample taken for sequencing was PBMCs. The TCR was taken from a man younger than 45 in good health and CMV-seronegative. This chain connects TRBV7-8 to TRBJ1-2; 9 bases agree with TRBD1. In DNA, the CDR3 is TGTGCCAGCAGCTTCGATGGGACAGGGTACGGCTACACCTTC. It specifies CASSFDGTGYGYTF.